This record covers a single T cell receptor beta chain. Assay: immunoSEQ multiplex PCR; the TCRdb copy retains only in-frame clones and omits some. The profile shows 250,000 to 400,000 clones, approximately 90% of them singletons. Looked up from germline, CDR1 is KGHSH and CDR2 is LQKENI. The CDR3 has 15 residues. V was cut by 4 bases and J by 8 bases, with 18 bases left in between. The data are from a study of blood T cell repertoires in COVID-19. About the study: Some COVID-19 samples were acute and others convalescent; all came from the United States, Italy and Spain. T cells, B-cell-depleted T cells, or PBMCs provided the cDNA or gDNA that served as material.

This receptor was identified in a woman aged 25 to 39 with COVID-19, enrolled during active disease. The chain is built from TRBV18 and TRBJ2-1; TRBD1 is a possible D gene (5 bases). Sequenced input: peripheral blood. Here the CDR3 reads CASSLVLQGGDEQFF. The CDR3, as DNA: TGTGCCAGCTCACTCGTGCTGCAGGGTGGGGATGAGCAGTTCTTC.